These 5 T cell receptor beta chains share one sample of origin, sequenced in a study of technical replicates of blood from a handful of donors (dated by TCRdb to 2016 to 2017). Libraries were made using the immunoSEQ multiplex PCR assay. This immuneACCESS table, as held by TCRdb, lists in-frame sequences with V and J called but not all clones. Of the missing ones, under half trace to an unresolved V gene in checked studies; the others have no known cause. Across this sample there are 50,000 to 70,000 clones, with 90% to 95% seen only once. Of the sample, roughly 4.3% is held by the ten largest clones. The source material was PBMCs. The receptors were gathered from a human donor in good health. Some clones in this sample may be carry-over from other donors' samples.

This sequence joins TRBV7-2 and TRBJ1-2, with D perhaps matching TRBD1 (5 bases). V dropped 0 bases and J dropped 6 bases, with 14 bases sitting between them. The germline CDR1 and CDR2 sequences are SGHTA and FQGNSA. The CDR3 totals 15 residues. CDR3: CASSLALAGFDGYTF. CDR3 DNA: TGTGCCAGCAGCTTAGCGCTTGCAGGGTTCGATGGCTACACCTTC.

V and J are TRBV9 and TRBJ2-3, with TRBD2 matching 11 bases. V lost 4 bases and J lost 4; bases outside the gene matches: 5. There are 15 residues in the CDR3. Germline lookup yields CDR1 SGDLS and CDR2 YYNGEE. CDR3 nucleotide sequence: TGTGCCAGCAGCCCCACTAGCGGGAGCGCAGATACGCAGTATTTT. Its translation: CASSPTSGSADTQYF. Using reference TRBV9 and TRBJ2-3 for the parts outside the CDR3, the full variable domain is DSGVTQTPKHLITATGQRVTLRCSPRSGDLSVYWYQQSLDQGLQFLIQYYNGEERAKGNILERFSAQQFPDLHSELNLSSLELGDSALYFCASSPTSGSADTQYFGPGTRLTVL.

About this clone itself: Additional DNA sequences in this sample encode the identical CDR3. The CDR3 is CASSGSGAYNEQFF. The CDR3 DNA sequence: TGCGCCAGCAGCGGTAGCGGCGCCTACAATGAGCAGTTCTTC. J is TRBJ2-1 and V is TRBV5-1; the D gene is possibly TRBD2 (6 bases). This CDR3 comprises 14 residues. Germline V lookup: CDR1 SGHRS, CDR2 YFSETQ. The V end lost 4 bases, the J end lost 2 bases, and 10 bases lay between the germline ends.

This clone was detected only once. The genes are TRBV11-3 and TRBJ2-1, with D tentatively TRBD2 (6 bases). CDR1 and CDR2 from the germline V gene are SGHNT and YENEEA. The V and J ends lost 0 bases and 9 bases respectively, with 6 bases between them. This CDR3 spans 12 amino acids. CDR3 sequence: CASSLEGGEQFF. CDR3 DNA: TGTGCCAGCAGCTTAGAGGGAGGTGAGCAGTTCTTC.

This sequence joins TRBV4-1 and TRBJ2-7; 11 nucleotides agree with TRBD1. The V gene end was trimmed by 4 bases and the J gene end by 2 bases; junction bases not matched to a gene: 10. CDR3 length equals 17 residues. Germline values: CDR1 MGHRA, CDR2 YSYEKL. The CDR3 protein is CASSPVPGQGGTYEQYF. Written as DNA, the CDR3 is TGCGCCAGCAGCCCGGTCCCGGGACAGGGGGGGACCTACGAGCAGTACTTC.